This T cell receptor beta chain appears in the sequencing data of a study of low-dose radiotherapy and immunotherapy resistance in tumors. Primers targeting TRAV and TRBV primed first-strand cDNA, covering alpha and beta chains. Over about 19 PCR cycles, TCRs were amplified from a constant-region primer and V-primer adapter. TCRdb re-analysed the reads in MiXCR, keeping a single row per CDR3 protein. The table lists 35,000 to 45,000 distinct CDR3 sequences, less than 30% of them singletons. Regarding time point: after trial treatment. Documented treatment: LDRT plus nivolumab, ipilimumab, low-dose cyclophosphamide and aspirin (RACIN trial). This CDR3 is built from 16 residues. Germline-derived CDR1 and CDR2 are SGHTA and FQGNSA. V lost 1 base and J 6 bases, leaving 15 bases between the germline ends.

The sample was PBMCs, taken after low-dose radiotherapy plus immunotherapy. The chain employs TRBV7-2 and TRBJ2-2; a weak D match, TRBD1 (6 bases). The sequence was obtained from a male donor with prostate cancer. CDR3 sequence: CASSLGSRGAAGELFF. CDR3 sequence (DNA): TGTGCCAGCAGCTTAGGAAGCAGGGGAGCGGCCGGGGAGCTGTTTTTT.